These 14 T cell receptor beta chains were all obtained from the same sample, sequenced in a study of blood T cell repertoires in COVID-19. Using immunoSEQ multiplex PCR, the repertoire was profiled, and TCRdb retains in-frame clones only, with some absent. Of over 30,000 clones listed, about 92% are singletons. Sequencing was done on a sample of peripheral blood. These receptors came from a man between 65 and 85 years old with active or convalescent COVID-19.

This clone has more than one count but fewer than ten. This chain uses TRBV4-1 with TRBJ2-7; 8 bases fit TRBD1. This CDR3 is built from 16 residues. The junction had 14 bases not matched to a gene; V was cut back by 3 bases and J by 7 bases. The germline V gene encodes CDR1 MGHRA and CDR2 YSYEKL. The CDR3 DNA is TGCGCCAGCAGCCACTATATAAGACAGGGGCTCGGGGAGCAGTACTTC. This gives the protein CASSHYIRQGLGEQYF.

The chain uses TRBV28 and TRBJ1-4; 7 positions match TRBD1. The CDR3 has 16 residues. The germline CDR1 and CDR2 sequences are MDHEN and SYDVKM. With 3 bases clipped from V and 2 bases from J, the junction kept 6 bases outside the gene matches. The CDR3 loop is CASSFLQGGTNEKLFF. CDR3 nucleotide sequence: TGTGCCAGCAGTTTTCTCCAGGGGGGCACTAATGAAAAACTGTTTTTT.

The chain joins TRBV29-1 to TRBJ1-1; the match to TRBD1 covers 7 bases. Germline V gives CDR1 SQVTM, CDR2 ANQGSEA. There are 13 residues in the CDR3. Germline trimming cut 4 bases from V and 2 bases from J; bases unmatched to any gene: 4. The CDR3 nucleotides read TGCAGCGTTGCCGACAGGGAAAACACTGAAGCTTTCTTT. The encoded protein is CSVADRENTEAFF.

The chain combines TRBV5-8 with TRBJ1-1; D may be TRBD1 (6 bases). V dropped 3 bases and J dropped 7 bases, with 19 bases sitting between them. This CDR3 spans 15 amino acids. Germline V gene sequence: CDR1 SGHTS, CDR2 YDEGEE. CDR3 coding DNA: TGTGCCAGCAGCTCCCGGGGGGCGCAGCATGGTGAAGCTTTCTTT. As protein: CASSSRGAQHGEAFF. The whole variable domain, filled in from reference TRBV5-8 and TRBJ1-1, reads EAGVTQSPTHLIKTRGQQATLRCSPISGHTSVYWYQQALGLGLQFLLWYDEGEERNRGNFPPRFSGRQFPNYSSELNVNALELEDSALYLCASSSRGAQHGEAFFGQGTRLTVV.

In DNA form, the CDR3 reads TGTGCCAGCACTCCGGGACAGGCTACAGATACGCAGTATTTT. Translation: CASTPGQATDTQYF. The V and J genes are TRBV5-4 and TRBJ2-3, with TRBD1 matching 8 bases. Looked up from germline, CDR1 is SGHNT and CDR2 is YYREEE (reference sequence). The CDR3 has 14 amino acids. J gave up 3 bases and V 6 bases, and 6 bases lay outside the gene matches. The full variable domain, with the rest looked up from reference TRBV5-4 and TRBJ2-3, is ETGVTQSPTHLIKTRGQQVTLRCSSQSGHNTVSWYQQALGQGPQFIFQYYREEENGRGNFPPRFSGLQFPNYSSELNVNALELDDSALYLCASTPGQATDTQYFGPGTRLTVL.

The chain links TRBV6-5 to TRBJ1-1; 8 positions match TRBD1. CDR3 size: 13 residues. Looked up from germline, CDR1 is MNHEY and CDR2 is SVGAGI. The V segment lost 6 bases and the J segment 4 bases; nucleotides outside the gene matches: 4. CDR3 nucleotides: TGTGCCAGCAGAAGGACAGGGACCACTGAAGCTTTCTTT. This translates into CASRRTGTTEAFF.

The gene calls are TRBV5-1 and TRBJ1-1; TRBD1 matches 12 bases. The length of the CDR3 is 15 residues. The germline CDR1 and CDR2 sequences are SGHRS and YFSETQ. V dropped 5 bases and J dropped 6; count of bases not matched to a gene: 8. DNA for the CDR3: TGCGCCAGCAGTCTGGGACAGGGGGCAGGTTCTGAAGCTTTCTTT. Protein product: CASSLGQGAGSEAFF.

This clone was found once. The V and J genes are TRBV6-5 and TRBJ1-2; the D gene is possibly TRBD1 (6 bases). Per the germline V gene, CDR1 is MNHEY and CDR2 is SVGAGI. This CDR3 has 16 residues. Trimming left V 4 bases short and J 4 bases short, with 19 bases between. The CDR3 bases are TGTGCCAGCAGTTTCACCCCGGGGGGCGTTGTCTATGGCTACACCTTC. Amino acid sequence: CASSFTPGGVVYGYTF.

The chain joins TRBV6-2 or TRBV6-3 to TRBJ2-1; unclear D gene. Germline CDR1 MNHEY, CDR2 SVGEGT. Trimming stripped 6 bases from V and 9 bases from J, with 21 bases between. The CDR3 is 15 residues long. The CDR3 DNA sequence: TGTGCCAGCAGCAAGCGACTGACCCCAATAGGTGAGCAGTTCTTC. It yields the protein CASSKRLTPIGEQFF.

The chain employs TRBV9 and TRBJ2-3; D is ambiguous. Germline loops: CDR1 SGDLS, CDR2 YYNGEE. The CDR3 contains 14 residues. Trimming cost V 3 bases and J 6 bases, with 14 bases left between them. The CDR3 reads CASSAPVSLDTQYF. CDR3 DNA: TGTGCCAGCAGCGCCCCGGTCTCCCTGGATACGCAGTATTTT.

V gene TRBV12-5 combines with J gene TRBJ1-4; a weak D match, TRBD1 (5 bases). The germline V and J ends were trimmed by 0 bases and 7 bases, with 12 bases remaining between them. Germline CDR1 and CDR2: LGHNT and FRNRAP. The CDR3 is 15 residues long. The CDR3: CASGLVFGGGEKLFF. CDR3 bases: TGTGCTAGTGGTTTGGTATTCGGGGGAGGTGAAAAACTGTTTTTT.

This chain links TRBV7-2 with TRBJ1-2; D is uncertain. Trimming pared 5 bases from V and 5 bases from J, leaving 15 bases between. This CDR3 has 14 amino acids. The germline V gene encodes CDR1 SGHTA and CDR2 FQGNSA. CDR3 bases: TGTGCCAGCAGCCCCCCTGGAGCGGGATATGGCTACACCTTC. This sequence encodes CASSPPGAGYGYTF.

In this sample, this clone turned up once. This chain links TRBV7-9 with TRBJ1-1; weak D call: TRBD1 (5 bases). CDR1 and CDR2 from the germline V gene are SEHNR and FQNEAQ (reference sequence). Trimming took off 2 bases at V and 4 bases at J, with 8 bases between the two ends. CDR3 size: 13 residues. For the CDR3, the DNA is TGTGCCAGCAGCTTACAGGGAGGCACTGAAGCTTTCTTT. Protein product: CASSLQGGTEAFF.

Written as DNA, the CDR3 is TGTGCCAGTAGTATTGGGACAGTAAGCCTTCGAGCAACTAATGAAAAACTGTTTTTT. It translates to CASSIGTVSLRATNEKLFF. The chain carries TRBV19 and TRBJ1-4; TRBD1 matches 7 bases. Germline lookup yields CDR1 LNHDA and CDR2 SQIVND (reference sequence). V gave up 3 bases and J gave up 0 bases; unmatched junction bases: 13. This CDR3 is 19 amino acids long.